This T cell receptor beta chain was profiled in a study of intratumoral heterogeneity in liver cancer. On this clone itself: Antigen specificity is unknown.

The CDR3 has 19 residues. The V end was cut by 2 bases, the J end by 0 bases, with 20 bases between. CDR1 is MNHEY, CDR2 SVGEGT, per germline. Regarding the study as a whole: The authors noted under-sampled tumor-infiltrating lymphocyte representation as a limitation. TCR sequencing reportedly confirmed RNA-seq estimates of regional differences in tumor-infiltrating lymphocyte burden.

The table came from immunoSEQ multiplex PCR; TCRdb's copy has only in-frame clones and leaves some out. The repertoire holds several thousand clones, about 55% seen once, with about 15% in the top ten. Multiple geographically separated regions of the hepatocellular carcinoma nodule were sampled separately. The J gene is TRBJ1-5, the V gene TRBV6-2 or TRBV6-3, with no clear D. The origin of this receptor is a man between 70 and 80 years old with hepatocellular carcinoma. Sequenced here: tumor tissue, sampled before any cancer treatment. The CDR3 sequence: CASSYGVGFVGDSNQPQHF. Written as DNA, the CDR3 is TGTGCCAGCAGTTACGGGGTCGGTTTCGTCGGGGATAGCAATCAGCCCCAGCATTTT.